This T cell receptor beta chain came from a study of early T cells in non-severe SARS-CoV-2 infection. The study, taken as a whole, reports: The matching step, a VDJdb search, favored anti-spike CD8 responses and missed private and CD4 specificities.

This clonotype was detected many times. Its cognate antigen is unknown. The CDR3 has 15 residues. Trimming pared 0 bases from V and 4 bases from J, leaving 12 bases between. Per the germline V gene, CDR1 is SGHTA and CDR2 is FQGNSA. Attached unique molecular identifiers marked individual cDNA molecules. TCRdb reanalysed the 5' RACE reads using MiXCR and keeps one entry per CDR3 protein. The sample contains about 64,000 distinct CDR3 sequences, almost 9% of which appear only once. The source of this sequence is an adult who was a healthcare worker with PCR-confirmed SARS-CoV-2 infection or an uninfected control (not recorded which). The specimen was whole blood, collected at baseline. This chain links TRBV7-2 with TRBJ1-2; D might be TRBD1 (6 bases). The CDR3 bases are TGTGCCAGCAGCTTAGCGGGGGCCGAAGGCTATGGCTACACCTTC. Translating gives CASSLAGAEGYGYTF.